One TCR beta chain is described in this entry. Antigen unknown. This record belongs to a study of monozygotic twins with inflammatory bowel disease. After re-calling the 5' RACE reads, TCRdb lists one entry per CDR3 protein, DNA absent. The specimen's table records tens of thousands of distinct CDR3 sequences. Blood samples, whole and unsorted for T cells, yielded the isolated total RNA. CDR3 length: 15 amino acids. Germline CDR1 and CDR2: SGHRS and YFSETQ. General observations from the study: No discrimination was achieved between different T cell subtypes.

The specimen was blood. The V call is TRBV5-1, the J call TRBJ2-6; TCRdb's D gene call, TRBD2, goes unchecked for lack of DNA. The clonotype comes from a human donor with ulcerative colitis or Crohn's disease, or a healthy co-twin of an affected twin (not recorded which). CDR3 protein: CASSIGPTGANVLTF.